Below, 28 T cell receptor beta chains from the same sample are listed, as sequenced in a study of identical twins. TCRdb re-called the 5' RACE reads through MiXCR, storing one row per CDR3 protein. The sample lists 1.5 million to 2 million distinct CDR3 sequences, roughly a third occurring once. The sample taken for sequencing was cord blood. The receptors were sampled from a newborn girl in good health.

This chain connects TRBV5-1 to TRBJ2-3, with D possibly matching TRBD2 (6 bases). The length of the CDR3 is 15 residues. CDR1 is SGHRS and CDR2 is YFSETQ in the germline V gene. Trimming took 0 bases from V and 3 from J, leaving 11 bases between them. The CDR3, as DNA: TGCGCCAGCAGCTTGGTCGGGGGTGAGACAGATACGCAGTATTTT. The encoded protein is CASSLVGGETDTQYF.

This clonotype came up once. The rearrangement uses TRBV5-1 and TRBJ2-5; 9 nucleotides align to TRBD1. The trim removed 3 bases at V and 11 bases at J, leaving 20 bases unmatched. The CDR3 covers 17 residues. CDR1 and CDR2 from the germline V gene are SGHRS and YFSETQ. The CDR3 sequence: CASSSPRSGQGYNEQYF. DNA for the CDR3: TGCGCCAGCAGCTCTCCCAGGTCGGGACAGGGCTACAATGAGCAGTACTTC.

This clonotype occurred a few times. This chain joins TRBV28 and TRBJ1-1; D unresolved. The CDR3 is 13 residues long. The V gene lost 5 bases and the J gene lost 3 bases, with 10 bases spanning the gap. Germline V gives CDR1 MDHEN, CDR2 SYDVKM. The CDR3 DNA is TGTGCCAGCAGTCCCGACCTGGACACTGAAGCTTTCTTT. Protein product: CASSPDLDTEAFF.

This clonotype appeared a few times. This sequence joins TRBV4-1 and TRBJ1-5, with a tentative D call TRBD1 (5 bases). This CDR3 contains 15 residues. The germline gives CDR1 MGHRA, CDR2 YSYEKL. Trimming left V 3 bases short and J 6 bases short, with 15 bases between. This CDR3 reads CASSQPVEGRQPQHF. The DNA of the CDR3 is TGCGCCAGCAGCCAGCCAGTGGAGGGACGTCAGCCCCAGCATTTT.

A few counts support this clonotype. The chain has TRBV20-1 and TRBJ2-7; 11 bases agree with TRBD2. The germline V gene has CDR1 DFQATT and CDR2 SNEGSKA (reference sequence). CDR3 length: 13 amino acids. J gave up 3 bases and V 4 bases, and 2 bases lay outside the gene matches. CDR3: CSAITSGSYEQYF. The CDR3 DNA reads TGCAGTGCTATTACTAGCGGGAGCTACGAGCAGTACTTC.

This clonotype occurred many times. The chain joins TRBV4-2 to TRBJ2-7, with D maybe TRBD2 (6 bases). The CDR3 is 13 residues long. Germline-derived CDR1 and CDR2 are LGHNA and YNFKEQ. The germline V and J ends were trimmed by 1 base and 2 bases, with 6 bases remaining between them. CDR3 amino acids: CASSQAGAYEQYF. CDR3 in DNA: TGTGCCAGCAGCCAAGCGGGAGCCTACGAGCAGTACTTC.

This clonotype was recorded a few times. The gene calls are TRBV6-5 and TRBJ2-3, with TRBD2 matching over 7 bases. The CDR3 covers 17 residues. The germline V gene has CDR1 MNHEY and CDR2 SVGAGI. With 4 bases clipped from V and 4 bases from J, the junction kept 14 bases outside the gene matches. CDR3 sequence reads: CASSLAGARGPADTQYF. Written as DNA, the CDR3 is TGTGCCAGCAGTTTGGCGGGAGCGAGGGGTCCGGCAGATACGCAGTATTTT.

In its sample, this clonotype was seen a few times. For the CDR3, the DNA is TGTGCCATCAGTGAAACATCCCGGGACTTCACCTACGAGCAGTACTTC. It yields the protein CAISETSRDFTYEQYF. The chain links TRBV10-3 to TRBJ2-7; the D gene is possibly TRBD2 (6 bases). Germline V CDR1 and CDR2: ENHRY, SYGVKD. The CDR3 consists of 16 residues. The V and J ends lost 3 bases and 2 bases respectively, with 17 bases between them.

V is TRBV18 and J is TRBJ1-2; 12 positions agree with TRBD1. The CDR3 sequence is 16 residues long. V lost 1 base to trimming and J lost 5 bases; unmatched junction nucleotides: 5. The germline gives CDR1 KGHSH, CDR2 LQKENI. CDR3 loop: CASSPLGTGGRYGYTF. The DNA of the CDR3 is TGTGCCAGCTCACCACTTGGGACAGGGGGCCGGTATGGCTACACCTTC.

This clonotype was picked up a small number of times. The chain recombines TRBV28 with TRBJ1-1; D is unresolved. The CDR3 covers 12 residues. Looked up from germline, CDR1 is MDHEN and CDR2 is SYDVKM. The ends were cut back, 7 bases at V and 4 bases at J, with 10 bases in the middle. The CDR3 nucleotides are TGTGCCAGCAAACGGGCTCCCACTGAAGCTTTCTTT. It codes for CASKRAPTEAFF.

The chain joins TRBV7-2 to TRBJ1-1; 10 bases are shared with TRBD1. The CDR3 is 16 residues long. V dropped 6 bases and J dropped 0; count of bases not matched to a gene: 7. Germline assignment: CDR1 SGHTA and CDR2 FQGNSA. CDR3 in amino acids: CASRDRGTVMNTEAFF. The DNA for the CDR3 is TGTGCCAGCAGGGACAGGGGGACGGTAATGAACACTGAAGCTTTCTTT.

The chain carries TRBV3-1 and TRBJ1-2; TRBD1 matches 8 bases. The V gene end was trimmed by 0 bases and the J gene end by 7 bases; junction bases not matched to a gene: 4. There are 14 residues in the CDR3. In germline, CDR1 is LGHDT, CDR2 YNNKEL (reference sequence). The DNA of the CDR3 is TGTGCCAGCAGCCAAGATTGGCAGGGGGCTGGCTACACCTTC. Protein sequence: CASSQDWQGAGYTF. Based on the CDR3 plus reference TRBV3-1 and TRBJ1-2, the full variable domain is DTAVSQTPKYLVTQMGNDKSIKCEQNLGHDTMYWYKQDSKKFLKIMFSYNNKELIINETVPNRFSPKSPDKAHLNLHINSLELGDSAVYFCASSQDWQGAGYTFGSGTRLTVV.

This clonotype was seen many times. Here the CDR3 reads CASSQGAIPRGYTF. The CDR3 region has the DNA TGTGCCAGCAGCCAGGGAGCCATCCCCAGAGGCTACACCTTC. The V gene is TRBV9, the J gene TRBJ1-2, with TRBD1 as a possible D gene (5 bases). From germline, CDR1 is SGDLS and CDR2 YYNGEE. V gave up 4 bases and J gave up 8 bases, with 18 bases separating them. The CDR3 consists of 14 residues.

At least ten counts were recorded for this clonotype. The CDR3 nucleotides are TGTGCCATCAGTGAGCAGAGCACAGATACGCAGTATTTT. Amino acids: CAISEQSTDTQYF. The chain recombines TRBV10-3 with TRBJ2-3, with no clear D. V gave up 2 bases and J gave up 0 bases, with 3 bases separating them. Germline CDR1 is ENHRY and CDR2 is SYGVKD. The CDR3 runs 13 residues.

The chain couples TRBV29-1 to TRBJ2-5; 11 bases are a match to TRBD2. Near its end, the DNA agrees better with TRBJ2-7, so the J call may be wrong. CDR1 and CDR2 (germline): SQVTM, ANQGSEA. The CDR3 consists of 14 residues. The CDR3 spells CSVEETSGAYEQYF. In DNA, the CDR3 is TGCAGCGTTGAAGAGACTAGCGGGGCCTACGAGCAGTACTTC.

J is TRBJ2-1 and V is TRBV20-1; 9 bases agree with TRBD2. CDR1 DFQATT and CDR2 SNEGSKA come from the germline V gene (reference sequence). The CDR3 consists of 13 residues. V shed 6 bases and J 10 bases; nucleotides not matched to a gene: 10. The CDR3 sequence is CSATLAGAREQFF. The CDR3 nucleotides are TGCAGTGCCACGTTAGCGGGAGCCCGCGAGCAGTTCTTC.

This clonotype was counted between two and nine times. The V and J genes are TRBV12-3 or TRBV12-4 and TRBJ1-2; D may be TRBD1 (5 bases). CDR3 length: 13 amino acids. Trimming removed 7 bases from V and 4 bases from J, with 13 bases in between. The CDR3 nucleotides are TGTGCCAGCACCTTAGGGGACTCCTATGGCTACACCTTC. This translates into CASTLGDSYGYTF.

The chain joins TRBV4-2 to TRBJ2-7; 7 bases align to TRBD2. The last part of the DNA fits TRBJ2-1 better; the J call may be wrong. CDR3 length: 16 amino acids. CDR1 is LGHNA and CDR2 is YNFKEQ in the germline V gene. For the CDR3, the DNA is TGTGCCAGCAGCCAAGATCCTCCGGGGGGTTCCTACGAGCAGTTCTTC. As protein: CASSQDPPGGSYEQFF.

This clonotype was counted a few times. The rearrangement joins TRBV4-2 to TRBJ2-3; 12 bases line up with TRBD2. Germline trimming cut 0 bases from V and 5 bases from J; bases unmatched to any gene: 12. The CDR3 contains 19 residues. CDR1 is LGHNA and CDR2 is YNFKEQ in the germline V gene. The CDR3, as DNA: TGTGCCAGCAGCCAAGAAGCGCTCTACGGGGGACTAGCGGGAGATACGCAGTATTTT. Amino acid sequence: CASSQEALYGGLAGDTQYF.

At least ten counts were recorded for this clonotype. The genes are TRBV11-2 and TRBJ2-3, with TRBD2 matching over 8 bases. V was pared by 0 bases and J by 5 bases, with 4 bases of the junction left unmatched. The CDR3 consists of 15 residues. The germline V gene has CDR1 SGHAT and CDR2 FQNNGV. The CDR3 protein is CASSLDRLAGDTQYF. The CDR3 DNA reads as TGTGCCAGCAGCTTAGATAGGCTAGCGGGAGATACGCAGTATTTT.

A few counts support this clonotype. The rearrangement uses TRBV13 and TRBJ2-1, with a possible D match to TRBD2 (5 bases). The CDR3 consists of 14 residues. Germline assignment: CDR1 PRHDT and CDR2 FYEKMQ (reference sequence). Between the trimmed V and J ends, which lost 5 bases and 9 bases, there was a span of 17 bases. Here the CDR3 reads CASSAGQYRGEQFF. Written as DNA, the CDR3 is TGTGCCAGCAGCGCAGGTCAGTACCGGGGTGAGCAGTTCTTC.

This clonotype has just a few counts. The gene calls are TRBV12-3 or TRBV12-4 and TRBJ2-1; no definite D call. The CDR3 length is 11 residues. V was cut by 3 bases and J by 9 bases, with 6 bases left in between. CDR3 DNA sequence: TGTGCCAGCAGTTTCCTCCTTGAGCAGTTCTTC. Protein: CASSFLLEQFF.

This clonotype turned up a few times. The CDR3 sequence is CAISEGSVALREQYF. The CDR3 coding sequence is TGTGCCATCAGTGAGGGATCCGTCGCTCTTCGGGAGCAGTACTTC. V gene TRBV10-3 combines with J gene TRBJ2-7, with no clear D. V lost 2 bases and J lost 7, with 18 bases in between. The V gene's germline CDR1 is ENHRY and CDR2 SYGVKD. This CDR3 has 15 residues.

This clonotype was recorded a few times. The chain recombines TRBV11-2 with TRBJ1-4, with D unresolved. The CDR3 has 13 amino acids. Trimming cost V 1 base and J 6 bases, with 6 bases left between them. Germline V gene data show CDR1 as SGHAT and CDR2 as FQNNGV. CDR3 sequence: CASSLVLDEKLFF. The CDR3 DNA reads TGTGCCAGCAGCTTAGTCCTCGATGAAAAACTGTTTTTT.

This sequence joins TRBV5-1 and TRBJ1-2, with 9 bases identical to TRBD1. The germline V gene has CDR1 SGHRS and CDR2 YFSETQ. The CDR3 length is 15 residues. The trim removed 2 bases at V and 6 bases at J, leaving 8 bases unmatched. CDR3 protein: CASSFSGTGPNGYTF. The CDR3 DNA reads TGCGCCAGCAGCTTCTCAGGGACAGGGCCAAATGGCTACACCTTC. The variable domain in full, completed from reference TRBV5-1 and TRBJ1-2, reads KAGVTQTPRYLIKTRGQQVTLSCSPISGHRSVSWYQQTPGQGLQFLFEYFSETQRNKGNFPGRFSGRQFSNSRSEMNVSTLELGDSALYLCASSFSGTGPNGYTFGSGTRLTVV.

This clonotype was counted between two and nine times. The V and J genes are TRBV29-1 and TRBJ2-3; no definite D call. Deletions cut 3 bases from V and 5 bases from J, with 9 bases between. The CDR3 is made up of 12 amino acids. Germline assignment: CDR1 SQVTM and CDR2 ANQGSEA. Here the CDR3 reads CSVDFQVDTQYF. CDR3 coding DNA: TGCAGCGTTGATTTTCAGGTAGATACGCAGTATTTT.

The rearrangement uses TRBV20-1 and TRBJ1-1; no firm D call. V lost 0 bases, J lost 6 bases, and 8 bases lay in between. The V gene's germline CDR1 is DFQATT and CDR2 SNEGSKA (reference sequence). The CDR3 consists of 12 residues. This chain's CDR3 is CSARDRRPEAFF. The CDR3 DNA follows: TGCAGTGCTAGAGATAGAAGGCCTGAAGCTTTCTTT.

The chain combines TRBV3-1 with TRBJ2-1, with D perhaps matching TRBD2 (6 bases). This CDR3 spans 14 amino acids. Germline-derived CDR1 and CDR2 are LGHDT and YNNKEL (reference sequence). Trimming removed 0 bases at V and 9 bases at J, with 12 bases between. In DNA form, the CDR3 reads TGTGCCAGCAGCCAAGACGAACTAGCATTTGAGCAGTTCTTC. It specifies CASSQDELAFEQFF.